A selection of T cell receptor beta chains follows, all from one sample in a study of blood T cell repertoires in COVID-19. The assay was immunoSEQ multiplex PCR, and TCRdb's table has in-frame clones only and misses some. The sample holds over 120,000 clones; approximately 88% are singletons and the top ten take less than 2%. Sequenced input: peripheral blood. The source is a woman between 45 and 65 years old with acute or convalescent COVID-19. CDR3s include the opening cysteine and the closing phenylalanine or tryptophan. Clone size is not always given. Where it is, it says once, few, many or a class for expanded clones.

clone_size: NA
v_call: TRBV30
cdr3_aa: CAWSGQLYGYTF

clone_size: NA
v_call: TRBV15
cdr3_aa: CATSRTGTQLFF

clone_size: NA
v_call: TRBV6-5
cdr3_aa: CASSWDSTEAFF

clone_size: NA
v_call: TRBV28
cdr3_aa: CASSVTGGGNEKLFF

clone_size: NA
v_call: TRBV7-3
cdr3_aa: CASSARAGLLMNTEAFF

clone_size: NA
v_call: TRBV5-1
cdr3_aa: CASSLDGVSPLHF

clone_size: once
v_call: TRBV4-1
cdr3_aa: CASSQGAGGPVWYF

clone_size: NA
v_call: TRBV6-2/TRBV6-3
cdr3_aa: CASSYPSAVYEQYF

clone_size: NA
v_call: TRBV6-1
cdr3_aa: CASSEGAAYNSPLHF

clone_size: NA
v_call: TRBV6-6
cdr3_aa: CASSSFRGYEQYF

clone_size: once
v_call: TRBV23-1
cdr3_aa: CASSPNPSKTGTPEAFF

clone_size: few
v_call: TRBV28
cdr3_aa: CASTSGGTDSPLHF

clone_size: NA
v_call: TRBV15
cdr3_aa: CATAERGSIYGYTF

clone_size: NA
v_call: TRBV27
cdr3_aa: CASSHRERRTEAFF

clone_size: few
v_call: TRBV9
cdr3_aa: CASSVVSLEGTQYF

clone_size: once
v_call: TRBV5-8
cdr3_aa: CASSLASNYGYTF

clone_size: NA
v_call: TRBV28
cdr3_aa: CAAVSGQISSYEQYF

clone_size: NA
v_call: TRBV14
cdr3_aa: CASSPQPSLDTQYF

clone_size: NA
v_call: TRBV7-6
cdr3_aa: CASAGGELGNQPQHF

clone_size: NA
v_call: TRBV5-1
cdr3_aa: CASSWGQGEYEQYF

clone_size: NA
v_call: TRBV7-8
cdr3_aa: CASSFSGGGYSPLHF

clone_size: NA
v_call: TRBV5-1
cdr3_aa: CASSGGFQETQYF

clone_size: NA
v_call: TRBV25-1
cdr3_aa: CASSVTSGGTDTQYF

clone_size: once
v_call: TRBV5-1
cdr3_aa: CASSGGQAFTDTQYF

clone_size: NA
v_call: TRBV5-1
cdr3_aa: CASSLTGQGYEQYF

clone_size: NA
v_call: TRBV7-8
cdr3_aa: CASSSPGGSYNSPLHF

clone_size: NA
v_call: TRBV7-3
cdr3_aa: CASSSLSGGGSDTQYF

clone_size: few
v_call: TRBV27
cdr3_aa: CASSSTLGTGVTEAFF

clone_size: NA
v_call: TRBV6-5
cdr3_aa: CASSYSFLAYEQFF

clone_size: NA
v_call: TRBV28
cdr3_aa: CASIAGGLDGELFF

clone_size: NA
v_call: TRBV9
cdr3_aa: CASSPEERLNTEAFF

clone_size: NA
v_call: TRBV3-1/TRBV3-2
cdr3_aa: CASSPWDSRSGANVLTF

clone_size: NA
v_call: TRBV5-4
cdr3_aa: CASKFGGPGTGELFF

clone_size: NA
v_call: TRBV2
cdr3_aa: CASTLSTGGYNEQFF

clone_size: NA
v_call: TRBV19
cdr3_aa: CASSAGAQETQYF

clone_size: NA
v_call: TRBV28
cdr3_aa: CASSSPATGYSNQPQHF

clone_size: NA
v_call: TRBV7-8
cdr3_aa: CASSRGTGGPPSSTGELFF

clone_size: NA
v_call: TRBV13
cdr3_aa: CASSGRGNYGYTF

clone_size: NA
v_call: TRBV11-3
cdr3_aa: CASSIAGNTEAFF

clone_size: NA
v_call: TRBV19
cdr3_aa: CASSTRREDTDTQYF

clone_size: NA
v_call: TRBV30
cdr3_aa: CAWSGLGRTEAFF

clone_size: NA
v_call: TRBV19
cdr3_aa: CASSIAVQGRDLGYTF

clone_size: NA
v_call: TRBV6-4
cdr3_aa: CASSDSRTGELFF

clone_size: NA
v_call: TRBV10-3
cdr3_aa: CASTPEDSGNTIYF

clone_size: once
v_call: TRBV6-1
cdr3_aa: CASSGGQESSGANVLTF

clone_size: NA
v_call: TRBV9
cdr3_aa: CASSQDRAYSPLHF

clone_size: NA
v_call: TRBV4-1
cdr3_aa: CASSFSGGSGANVLTF

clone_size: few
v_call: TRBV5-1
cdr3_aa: CASSWTGSPEAFF